This T cell receptor (beta chain) was captured by sequencing in a study of shared clonotypes between healthy human individuals. Study information: Participating donors consisted of a couple of women and a few men aged 18 to 49.

Generated by immunoSEQ multiplex PCR, the TCRdb table keeps only in-frame clones and is missing some. The repertoire holds over 850,000 clones, with roughly 74% as singletons. Investigators divided CD4+ cells into CD45RA+ naive and CD45RA-negative memory subsets. The ends were cut back, 5 bases at V and 0 bases at J, with 7 bases in the middle. Looked up from germline, CDR1 is SGHTA and CDR2 is FQGTGA. This CDR3 region has 13 residues. Note on this clone: A read error may be the cause here, since a much bigger clone is one base away.

The clonotype comes from a man younger than 35 in good health. Some clones in this sample may be carry-over from other donors' samples. The J gene is TRBJ2-5, the V gene TRBV7-3; TRBD1 or TRBD2 may be the D gene (5 bases each). Sequencing was carried out using memory CD4+ T cells from PBMCs. The subset was: CD45RA-negative fraction. As DNA, the CDR3 is TGTGCCAGCAGCCCGGGACACCAAGAGACCCAGTACTTC. Its translation: CASSPGHQETQYF.